The entry that follows covers one T cell receptor (beta chain) sequence. Its specificity is not known. A single record per CDR3 protein comes from TCRdb applying MiXCR to the reads. The sample has approximately 700,000 distinct CDR3 sequences, less than 40% seen once. This sample was included in a study of T cell repertoires in cytomegalovirus infection. Study context: From public TCR beta signatures came an indication of both CMV infection and matching HLA type.

V dropped 4 bases and J dropped 0 bases, with 9 bases sitting between them. The CDR3 is 14 amino acids. Germline CDR1 and CDR2: MGHDK and SYGVNS. Study-wide findings and caveats: CMV-specific TCR beta clonotypes restricted by HLA-C dominated the ex vivo response.

The V call is TRBV25-1, the J call TRBJ1-2; D uncertain. This TCR was recovered from a human donor in good health (CMV status not recorded). Some clones in this sample may be carry-over from other donors' samples. The sequencing input was PBMCs. The CDR3 DNA reads TGTGCCAGCAGTGGACGGGTTACTAACTATGGCTACACCTTC. As protein: CASSGRVTNYGYTF.